The 27 T cell receptor beta chains given below trace back to one sample, sequenced in a study of cytomegalovirus exposure and HLA in healthy donors. With 60 Vbeta and 13 Jbeta primers, the PCR was carried out. TCRdb's table, derived via immunoSEQ multiplex PCR, lists solely in-frame clones and lacks some. The sample holds about 130,000 clones, about 10% seen once. Sequences were obtained from PBMCs. These receptors came from a woman between 18 and 29 years old in good health and CMV-seropositive.

The chain couples TRBV12-5 to TRBJ2-7, with D uncertain. The CDR3 is 12 amino acids. V was trimmed by 4 bases and J by 2 bases, leaving 6 bases between them. Germline CDR1 LGHNT, CDR2 FRNRAP. The CDR3: CASGWAPYEQYF. The CDR3 DNA follows: TGTGCTAGTGGTTGGGCCCCCTACGAGCAGTACTTC.

The V gene is TRBV4-1, the J gene TRBJ2-2, with TRBD1 matching 9 bases. Germline V gene sequence: CDR1 MGHRA, CDR2 YSYEKL. The CDR3 length is 15 residues. Losses at the gene ends were 3 bases for V and 6 bases for J; bases not matched to a gene: 5. The DNA of the CDR3 is TGCGCCAGCAGCCACGGGACAGGGCGGCCCGGGGAGCTGTTTTTT. It encodes CASSHGTGRPGELFF.

This clone was detected only a few times. The rearrangement links TRBV12-5 to TRBJ2-7, with D possibly TRBD2 on 5 matching bases. Germline lookup yields CDR1 LGHNT and CDR2 FRNRAP. With 4 bases removed from V and 6 bases from J, the gap between germline ends came to 13 bases. CDR3 length: 13 residues. The DNA for the CDR3 is TGTGCTAGTGGTTCCACTAGTTTCGTCGAGCAGTACTTC. Translated: CASGSTSFVEQYF.

The chain recombines TRBV27 with TRBJ2-1; weak D call: TRBD2 (5 bases). This CDR3 is 13 amino acids long. Trimming cost V 3 bases and J 10 bases, with 13 bases left between them. Germline V gene data show CDR1 as MNHEY and CDR2 as SMNVEV (reference sequence). The CDR3: CASSFVLASEQFF. The CDR3 DNA sequence: TGTGCCAGCAGTTTTGTGTTGGCTAGCGAGCAGTTCTTC.

The gene calls are TRBV27 and TRBJ2-1, with TRBD2 matching 9 bases. This CDR3 is built from 15 residues. V gave up 5 bases and J gave up 8 bases; unmatched junction bases: 10. The germline CDR1 and CDR2 sequences are MNHEY and SMNVEV (reference sequence). CDR3 protein: CASSPQAGGWDEQFF. In DNA, the CDR3 is TGTGCCAGCAGTCCTCAAGCGGGAGGTTGGGATGAGCAGTTCTTC.

This clone was recorded only once. The chain employs TRBV5-1 and TRBJ2-2; perhaps TRBD2 as D (6 bases). Germline V CDR1 and CDR2: SGHRS, YFSETQ. V gave up 4 bases and J gave up 1 base, with 11 bases separating them. This CDR3 is built from 15 residues. The CDR3 is CASSAGTQNTGELFF. The CDR3 region has the DNA TGCGCCAGCAGCGCCGGGACTCAGAACACCGGGGAGCTGTTTTTT.

This clone turned up a few times. The rearrangement uses TRBV5-1 and TRBJ2-1; maybe TRBD1 (5 bases). CDR1 is SGHRS, CDR2 YFSETQ, per germline. The CDR3 is made up of 14 amino acids. Trimming left V 4 bases short and J 6 bases short, with 14 bases between. CDR3 protein: CASSLTGWGNEQFF. In nucleotides, the CDR3 is TGCGCCAGCAGCCTCACAGGCTGGGGCAATGAGCAGTTCTTC.

The genes are TRBV4-1 and TRBJ2-7, with 7 bases that match TRBD1. The ends lost 4 bases at V and 8 bases at J; junction bases unmatched: 8. Germline V gene sequence: CDR1 MGHRA, CDR2 YSYEKL. CDR3 length: 13 residues. CDR3 DNA sequence: TGCGCCAGCAGCCCGGACAGGCGCCTCCAGCAGTACTTC. Encoded protein: CASSPDRRLQQYF.

A few counts support this clone. The chain combines TRBV7-9 with TRBJ1-1; no definite D call. CDR1 SEHNR and CDR2 FQNEAQ come from the germline V gene (reference sequence). Trimming pared 7 bases from V and 2 bases from J, leaving 11 bases between. The CDR3 runs 13 residues. The CDR3 reads CASTGSPNTEAFF. The CDR3 nucleotides read TGTGCCAGCACCGGTTCTCCAAACACTGAAGCTTTCTTT.

The gene calls are TRBV19 and TRBJ1-5; a possible D gene is TRBD1 (5 bases). Trimming removed 11 bases from V and 0 bases from J, with 17 bases in between. The CDR3 contains 15 residues. Germline lookup yields CDR1 LNHDA and CDR2 SQIVND (reference sequence). As DNA, the CDR3 is TGTGCCTCAACGGCAGTGGGGGGTAGCAATCAGCCCCAGCATTTT. Protein sequence: CASTAVGGSNQPQHF.

This clone turned up a few times. The rearrangement uses TRBV5-5 and TRBJ2-7, with 9 bases fitting TRBD2. The V gene's germline CDR1 is SGHKS and CDR2 YYEKEE (reference sequence). This CDR3 has 16 amino acids. J was trimmed by 3 bases and V by 4 bases; bases with no gene match: 11. The CDR3 spells CASSREAGGMVYEQYF. For the CDR3, the DNA is TGTGCCAGCAGCCGCGAGGCGGGAGGGATGGTCTACGAGCAGTACTTC.

The rearrangement links TRBV6-6 to TRBJ2-7, with a tentative D call TRBD1 (6 bases). Trimming stripped 4 bases from V and 2 bases from J, with 15 bases between. This CDR3 has 15 residues. Germline CDR1 and CDR2: MNHNY and SVGAGI (reference sequence). The CDR3 DNA sequence: TGTGCCAGCAGTTCGCTGCAGGGGTGGACCTACGAGCAGTACTTC. Its protein product is CASSSLQGWTYEQYF.

The chain is built from TRBV5-1 and TRBJ2-1; 7 bases fit TRBD2. V lost 2 bases to trimming and J lost 9 bases; unmatched junction nucleotides: 11. The CDR3 covers 15 residues. CDR1 is SGHRS and CDR2 is YFSETQ in the germline V gene. The CDR3 DNA sequence: TGCGCCAGCAGCTTACTGGCTAGCGGTACGGGTGAGCAGTTCTTC. It is translated as CASSLLASGTGEQFF.

This clone came up a few times. The chain links TRBV28 to TRBJ2-7, with 8 nucleotides matching TRBD1. The CDR3 runs to 14 residues. Germline V gene lookup returns CDR1 MDHEN and CDR2 SYDVKM. After removal of 6 bases from V and 4 bases from J, the junction contained 8 bases not matched to a gene. The CDR3 DNA follows: TGTGCCAGCAGCCCGACCGGGACAGGATACGAGCAGTACTTC. Its protein is CASSPTGTGYEQYF.

The chain couples TRBV7-9 to TRBJ1-2, with a tentative D call TRBD1 (6 bases). The germline V gene has CDR1 SEHNR and CDR2 FQNEAQ (reference sequence). The germline V and J ends were trimmed by 5 bases and 6 bases, with 13 bases remaining between them. The CDR3 runs to 13 residues. CDR3 DNA sequence: TGTGCCAGCAGCCCAAGGACAGTCGATGGCTACACCTTC. Translated, it gives CASSPRTVDGYTF.

This sequence joins TRBV13 and TRBJ2-3; TRBD1 might be the D (5 bases). The V gene lost 4 bases and the J gene lost 3 bases, with 14 bases spanning the gap. Germline CDR1 is PRHDT and CDR2 is FYEKMQ (reference sequence). The CDR3 totals 15 residues. CDR3 bases: TGTGCCAGCAGCTCCAGCAGGGTCGGAACAGATACGCAGTATTTT. It specifies CASSSSRVGTDTQYF.

This clone was counted a few times. The chain recombines TRBV28 with TRBJ1-5, with D unresolved. This CDR3 has 13 amino acids. The V and J ends lost 3 bases and 6 bases respectively, with 9 bases between them. CDR1 is MDHEN, CDR2 SYDVKM, per germline. The CDR3 DNA is TGTGCCAGCAGTTTGACGGGAGGTCAGCCCCAGCATTTT. It codes for CASSLTGGQPQHF.

The V and J genes are TRBV6-5 and TRBJ1-5; 7 nucleotides match TRBD1. V shed 8 bases, J shed 3 bases, and the junction held 10 bases outside the gene matches. This CDR3 has 15 amino acids. Germline-derived CDR1 and CDR2 are MNHEY and SVGAGI. As DNA, the CDR3 is TGTGCCAGCGGGCGAGTGGGACAGACCAATCAGCCCCAGCATTTT. It specifies CASGRVGQTNQPQHF.

The rearrangement uses TRBV2 and TRBJ2-1; 9 bases line up with TRBD2. The germline gives CDR1 SNHLY, CDR2 FYNNEI. This CDR3 region has 15 residues. J gave up 7 bases and V 6 bases, and 10 bases lay outside the gene matches. CDR3 residues: CASSYNSGSLNEQFF. The CDR3 region has the DNA TGTGCCAGCAGCTATAATAGCGGGAGTTTGAATGAGCAGTTCTTC.

Only a few counts were recorded for this clone. The chain has TRBV2 and TRBJ2-5; 7 bases are a match to TRBD2. V was clipped by 4 bases and J by 5 bases; unmatched bases: 1. The CDR3 totals 12 residues. Germline lookup yields CDR1 SNHLY and CDR2 FYNNEI. CDR3 nucleotides: TGTGCCAGCAGTGCACTAGCGGAGACCCAGTACTTC. Protein sequence: CASSALAETQYF.

The rearrangement joins TRBV19 to TRBJ1-5; D is possibly TRBD1 (5 bases). CDR3 length: 11 residues. V lost 7 bases and J lost 5, with 6 bases in between. Germline assignment: CDR1 LNHDA and CDR2 SQIVND (reference sequence). CDR3 DNA sequence: TGTGCCAGTAAAGGGGATCAGCCCCAGCATTTT. Translated: CASKGDQPQHF.

The J gene is TRBJ1-1, the V gene TRBV29-1; D might be TRBD1 (5 bases). CDR1 and CDR2 from the germline V gene are SQVTM and ANQGSEA. This CDR3 is 13 amino acids long. The V gene lost 5 bases and the J gene lost 2 bases, with 12 bases spanning the gap. CDR3 residues: CSVLGGVNTEAFF. The CDR3 DNA sequence: TGCAGCGTTCTGGGAGGGGTAAACACTGAAGCTTTCTTT.

The J gene is TRBJ1-1, the V gene TRBV27, with D perhaps TRBD1 (5 bases). The length of the CDR3 is 13 residues. V was shortened by 6 bases and J by 1 base, with 9 bases between the two germline ends. Germline V CDR1 and CDR2: MNHEY, SMNVEV (reference sequence). The CDR3, as DNA: TGTGCCAGCAGCTGGACACAGAACACTGAAGCTTTCTTT. Protein: CASSWTQNTEAFF.

This clone was picked up a small number of times. The chain uses TRBV7-8 and TRBJ1-2; TRBD1 might be the D (5 bases). The germline gives CDR1 SGHVS, CDR2 FQNEAQ. The V and J ends lost 5 bases and 3 bases respectively, with 10 bases between them. This CDR3 contains 13 residues. The chain's CDR3 is CASSLRGDYGYTF. CDR3 coding DNA: TGTGCCAGCAGCCTACGGGGGGACTATGGCTACACCTTC.

This clone has only a few counts. The CDR3 DNA is TGTGCCAGCGATCTGAGCGGGGGGCGTTTGACAGATACGCAGTATTTT. Translating it yields CASDLSGGRLTDTQYF. The V gene is TRBV5-6, the J gene TRBJ2-3; 9 nucleotides agree with TRBD2. Unmatched junction bases numbered 12, after V lost 7 bases and J lost 3 bases. The CDR3 loop spans 16 amino acids. Germline values: CDR1 SGHDT, CDR2 YYEEEE.

This chain uses TRBV13 with TRBJ1-1, with TRBD1 as a possible D gene (5 bases). Germline V CDR1 and CDR2: PRHDT, FYEKMQ (reference sequence). Trimming removed 11 bases at V and 3 bases at J, with 10 bases between. The CDR3 consists of 11 residues. This CDR3 reads CASRADTEAFF. The CDR3 DNA reads as TGTGCCTCCAGGGCCGACACTGAAGCTTTCTTT.

This clone came up a few times. This chain uses TRBV6-6 with TRBJ2-5; a weak D match, TRBD2 (5 bases). Germline CDR1 reads MNHNY; CDR2 reads SVGAGI (reference sequence). This CDR3 has 16 residues. V lost 7 bases and J lost 4, with 22 bases in between. The CDR3 coding sequence is TGTGCCAGCATCCAGAGGCTAGCTAGGCAAGGAGAGACCCAGTACTTC. It encodes CASIQRLARQGETQYF.